This T cell receptor (beta chain) was documented in a study of OX40 agonist ivuxolimab in advanced cancers. Study-wide background: The drug used for patients, ivuxolimab, was an agonistic anti-OX40 (CD134) antibody. Three patients got partial responses; one had hepatocellular carcinoma and two had cutaneous melanoma.

In regard to this clone: No antigen is known for it.

Assay used: immunoSEQ multiplex PCR; TCRdb lists only in-frame clones, some missing. The table has tens of thousands of clones, about 85% seen once. Deletions cut 8 bases from V and 4 bases from J, with 14 bases between. This CDR3 is built from 12 residues. Germline V gene lookup returns CDR1 GTSNPN and CDR2 SVGIG (reference sequence). The cohort excluded patients with autoimmune disease history or systemic immunosuppression. General observations from the study: CD8+ T cells (on average) carried more expanded clones than CD4+ T cells.

The chain has TRBV30 and TRBJ1-2; possibly TRBD1 for D (6 bases). The sequencing used CD4+ or CD8+ T cells sorted from blood, collected in a trial of the OX40 agonist ivuxolimab. The receptor was derived from an adult with an advanced solid tumor such as melanoma, head and neck, liver or kidney cancer. This CDR3 reads CARTTGFYGYTF. The CDR3 DNA reads TGTGCCAGGACCACAGGGTTCTATGGCTACACCTTC.